In its sample, the clone carrying this T cell receptor beta chain was seen once. Its antigen is unknown. These data originate in a study of CD8 T cells in Susac syndrome. Study results and caveats: The study admitted that it had a relatively small number of individuals in its TCR sequencing and HLA analysis.

RNA amounts of about 0.5 to 1 ug underwent reverse transcription with random hexamers. The method of amplification for TCR beta CDR3 was immunoSEQ multiplex PCR, covering 54 Vbeta and 13 Jbeta. TCRdb passed the immunoSEQ multiplex PCR reads through MiXCR, listing each CDR3 protein once. Of about 300,000 distinct CDR3 sequences in the sample, approximately 85% were seen once. Blood CD8+ and CD4+ T cells underwent high-throughput TCR beta sequencing. Purification of the CD8+ and CD4+ T cells relied on negative isolation, and TEMRA cells underwent FACS enrichment. The germline CDR1 and CDR2 sequences are MNHEY and SMNVEV (reference sequence). This CDR3 spans 14 amino acids. With 1 base removed from V and 0 bases from J, the gap between germline ends came to 6 bases.

The chain joins TRBV27 to TRBJ1-1, with a possible D match to TRBD1 (5 bases). Material: CD8+ T cells from PBMCs. The TCR comes from a human donor with multiple sclerosis. The CDR3 here is CASSLWGVNTEAFF. CDR3 DNA: TGTGCCAGCAGTTTATGGGGCGTGAACACTGAAGCTTTCTTT.